Below, 10 T cell receptor beta chains from the same sample are listed, as sequenced in a study of immune evolution from preneoplasia to lung adenocarcinoma. TCRdb's copy holds only in-frame clones and misses some; the assay was immunoSEQ multiplex PCR. The data hold about 2,800 clones, with roughly 87% observed a single time. Material for sequencing was FFPE adjacent normal lung tissue. These receptors were taken from a person aged 65 to 85 with lung adenocarcinoma.

This clone has more than one count but fewer than ten. V usage is TRBV29-1 and J usage is TRBJ2-7; D is possibly TRBD1 or TRBD2 (5 bases each). Trimming took off 5 bases at V and 6 bases at J, with 17 bases between the two ends. This CDR3 has 13 amino acids. Germline V gene lookup returns CDR1 SQVTM and CDR2 ANQGSEA. CDR3 nucleotide sequence: TGCAGCGTTAGACCCCCCGGGACGGCCGAGCAGTACTTC. Encoded protein: CSVRPPGTAEQYF.

This chain links TRBV19 with TRBJ2-3; no clear D. This CDR3 has 11 residues. Germline-derived CDR1 and CDR2 are LNHDA and SQIVND (reference sequence). Trimming stripped 8 bases from V and 6 bases from J, with 9 bases between. The CDR3 region is CASGRSDTQYF. Here the CDR3 DNA reads TGTGCCAGTGGGCGGAGTGATACGCAGTATTTT.

As regards this clone: At the DNA level, this CDR3 is encoded by other sequences in the same sample as well. The CDR3 sequence is CASSLTVADQETQYF. The CDR3 nucleotides are TGTGCCAGCAGCTTAACGGTGGCAGACCAAGAGACCCAGTACTTC. This chain joins TRBV7-3 and TRBJ2-5; D not certain. The CDR3 has 15 amino acids. CDR1 is SGHTA and CDR2 is FQGTGA in the germline V gene. Trimming cost V 0 bases and J 0 bases, with 8 bases left between them.

The chain employs TRBV29-1 and TRBJ2-7; tentative D call: TRBD2 (5 bases). CDR1 and CDR2 (germline): SQVTM, ANQGSEA. Trimming cost V 2 bases and J 7 bases, with 12 bases left between them. This CDR3 is built from 12 residues. The CDR3 protein is CSVEKNSGEQYF. For the CDR3, the DNA is TGCAGCGTTGAAAAGAATTCGGGAGAGCAGTACTTC.

The V and J genes are TRBV2 and TRBJ2-1; D unresolved. Germline CDR1 SNHLY, CDR2 FYNNEI. Trimming shortened V by 7 bases and J by 4 bases, and 17 bases separated the two germline ends. There are 15 residues in the CDR3. The CDR3 DNA sequence: TGTGCCAGCAATCCCGGGCCCACCCCTTACAATGAGCAGTTCTTC. It specifies CASNPGPTPYNEQFF.

The chain joins TRBV29-1 to TRBJ2-1; 9 bases agree with TRBD2. The germline CDR1 and CDR2 sequences are SQVTM and ANQGSEA. V gave up 8 bases and J gave up 6 bases; unmatched junction bases: 8. CDR3 length equals 13 residues. The CDR3 coding sequence is TGCAGCCTGCGGGCGGGAGGGCCCAATGAGCAGTTCTTC. It yields the protein CSLRAGGPNEQFF.

The chain carries TRBV28 and TRBJ2-1; no clear D gene. Germline CDR1 is MDHEN and CDR2 is SYDVKM. V was clipped by 5 bases and J by 0 bases, with 11 bases between them. The CDR3 length is 15 residues. This CDR3 reads CASSPSLSSYNEQFF. In DNA, the CDR3 is TGTGCCAGCAGTCCGAGCTTGAGCTCCTACAATGAGCAGTTCTTC.

The rearrangement links TRBV19 to TRBJ2-2; 10 bases align to TRBD2. The CDR3 is made up of 18 amino acids. Germline V CDR1 and CDR2: LNHDA, SQIVND (reference sequence). V was pared by 3 bases and J by 7 bases, with 14 bases of the junction left unmatched. The chain's CDR3 is CASSIRTSGPRGVGELFF. In nucleotides, the CDR3 is TGTGCCAGTAGTATCAGGACTAGCGGCCCCCGTGGTGTCGGGGAGCTGTTTTTT. The full variable domain, completed using reference TRBV19 and TRBJ2-2, is DGGITQSPKYLFRKEGQNVTLSCEQNLNHDAMYWYRQDPGQGLRLIYYSQIVNDFQKGDIAEGYSVSREKKESFPLTVTSAQKNPTAFYLCASSIRTSGPRGVGELFFGEGSRLTVL.

In DNA form, the CDR3 reads TGTGCCAGCAGGGGCAGCTCCTACGAGCAGTACTTC. Translating gives CASRGSSYEQYF. V gene TRBV28 combines with J gene TRBJ2-7; D not resolved. V was trimmed by 6 bases and J by 0 bases, leaving 6 bases between them. The CDR3 is 12 amino acids. Germline CDR1 MDHEN, CDR2 SYDVKM. The variable domain in full, completed from reference TRBV28 and TRBJ2-7, reads DVKVTQSSRYLVKRTGEKVFLECVQDMDHENMFWYRQDPGLGLRLIYFSYDVKMKEKGDIPEGYSVSREKKERFSLILESASTNQTSMYLCASRGSSYEQYFGPGTRLTVT.

This clone was seen a handful of times. CDR3 residues: CASSLGDRSTYEQYF. The CDR3 DNA reads as TGCGCCAGCAGTCTCGGGGACAGGAGCACCTACGAGCAGTACTTC. The genes are TRBV4-1 and TRBJ2-7; 8 bases line up with TRBD1. V dropped 6 bases and J dropped 2; count of bases not matched to a gene: 9. The CDR3 totals 15 residues. Germline values: CDR1 MGHRA, CDR2 YSYEKL.